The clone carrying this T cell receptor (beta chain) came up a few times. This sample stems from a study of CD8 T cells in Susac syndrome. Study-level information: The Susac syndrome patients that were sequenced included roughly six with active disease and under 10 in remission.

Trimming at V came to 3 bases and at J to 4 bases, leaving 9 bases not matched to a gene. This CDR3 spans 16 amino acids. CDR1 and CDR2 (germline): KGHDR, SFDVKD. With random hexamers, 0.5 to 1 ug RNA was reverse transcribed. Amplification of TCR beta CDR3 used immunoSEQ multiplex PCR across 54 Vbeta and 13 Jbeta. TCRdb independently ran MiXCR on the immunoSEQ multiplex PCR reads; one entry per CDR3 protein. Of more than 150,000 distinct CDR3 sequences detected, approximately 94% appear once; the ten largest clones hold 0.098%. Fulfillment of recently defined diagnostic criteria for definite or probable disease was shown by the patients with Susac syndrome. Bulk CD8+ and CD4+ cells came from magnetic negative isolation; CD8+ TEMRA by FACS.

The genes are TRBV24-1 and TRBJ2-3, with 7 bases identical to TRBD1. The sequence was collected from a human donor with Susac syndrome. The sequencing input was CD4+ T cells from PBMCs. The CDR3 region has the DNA TGTGCCACCAGTGATCCCGGACAGGCCGGGGCAGATACGCAGTATTTT. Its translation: CATSDPGQAGADTQYF.